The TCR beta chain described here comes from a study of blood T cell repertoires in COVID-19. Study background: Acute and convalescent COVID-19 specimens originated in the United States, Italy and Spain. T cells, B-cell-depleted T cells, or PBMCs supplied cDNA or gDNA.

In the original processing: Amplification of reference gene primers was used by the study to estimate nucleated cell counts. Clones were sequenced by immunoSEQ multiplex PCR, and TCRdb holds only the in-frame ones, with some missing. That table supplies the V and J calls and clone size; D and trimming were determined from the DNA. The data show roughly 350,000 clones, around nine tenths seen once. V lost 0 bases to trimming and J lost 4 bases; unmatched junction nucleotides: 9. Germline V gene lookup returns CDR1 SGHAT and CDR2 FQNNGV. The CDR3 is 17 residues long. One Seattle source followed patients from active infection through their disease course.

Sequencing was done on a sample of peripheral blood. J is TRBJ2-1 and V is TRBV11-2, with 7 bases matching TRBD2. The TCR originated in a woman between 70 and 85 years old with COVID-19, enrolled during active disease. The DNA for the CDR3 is TGTGCCAGCAGCTTAGACATAGCGGGCTCCTTTTACAATGAGCAGTTCTTC. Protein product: CASSLDIAGSFYNEQFF.